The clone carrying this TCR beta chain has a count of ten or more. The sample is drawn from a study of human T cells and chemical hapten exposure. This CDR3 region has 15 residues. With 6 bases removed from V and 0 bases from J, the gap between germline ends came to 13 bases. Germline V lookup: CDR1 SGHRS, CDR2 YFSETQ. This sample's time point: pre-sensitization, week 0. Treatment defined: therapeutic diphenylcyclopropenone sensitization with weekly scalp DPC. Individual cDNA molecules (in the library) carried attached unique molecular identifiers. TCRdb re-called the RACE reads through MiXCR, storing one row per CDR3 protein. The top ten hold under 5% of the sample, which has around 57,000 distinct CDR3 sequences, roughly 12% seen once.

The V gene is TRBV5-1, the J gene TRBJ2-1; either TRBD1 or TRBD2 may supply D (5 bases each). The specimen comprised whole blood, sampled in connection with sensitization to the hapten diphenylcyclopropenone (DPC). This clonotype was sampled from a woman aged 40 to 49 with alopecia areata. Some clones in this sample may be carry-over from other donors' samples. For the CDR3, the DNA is TGCGCCAGCAAGAGGGACGGGACCTCCTACAATGAGCAGTTCTTC. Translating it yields CASKRDGTSYNEQFF. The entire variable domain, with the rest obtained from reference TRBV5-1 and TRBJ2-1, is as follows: KAGVTQTPRYLIKTRGQQVTLSCSPISGHRSVSWYQQTPGQGLQFLFEYFSETQRNKGNFPGRFSGRQFSNSRSEMNVSTLELGDSALYLCASKRDGTSYNEQFFGPGTRLTVL.